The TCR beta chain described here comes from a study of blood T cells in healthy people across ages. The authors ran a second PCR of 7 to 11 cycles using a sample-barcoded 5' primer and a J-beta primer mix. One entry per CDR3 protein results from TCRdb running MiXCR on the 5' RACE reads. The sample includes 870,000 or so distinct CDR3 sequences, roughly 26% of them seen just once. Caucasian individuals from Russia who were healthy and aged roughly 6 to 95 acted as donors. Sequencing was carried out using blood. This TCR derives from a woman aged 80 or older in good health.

The DNA for the CDR3 is TGTGCCAGCAGTATCTCCGGGACAGGTAGTTCTAATCAGCCCCAGCATTTT. Translated, it gives CASSISGTGSSNQPQHF. This chain connects TRBV28 to TRBJ1-5; 8 bases align to TRBD1. V shed 5 bases, J shed 4 bases, and the junction held 13 bases outside the gene matches. The CDR3 is 17 residues long. Germline V gives CDR1 MDHEN, CDR2 SYDVKM.